What follows is one T cell receptor (beta chain) and its context. Its target is not known. This specimen belongs to a study of T-cell reconstitution after alpha-beta-depleted transplantation in children. CDR1 is DFQATT, CDR2 SNEGSKA, per germline (reference sequence). V gave up 6 bases and J gave up 6 bases; unmatched junction bases: 9. CDR3 length equals 13 residues. Researchers prepared the TCRbeta library using unique molecular identifiers, the study reports. TCRdb reanalysed the PCR reads using MiXCR and keeps one entry per CDR3 protein. The sample lists around 450,000 distinct CDR3 sequences; 43% were seen once. Notes on the study in general: About two months after transplant, alpha-beta T cells reportedly came from several hundred expanded graft clones. Newly made T cells mostly supplied T-cell counts and diversity one year after transplant. For some patients, TCRbeta diversity was high at day 60 because of recipient T cells and thymic progenitors that survived.

V gene TRBV20-1 combines with J gene TRBJ2-3; 7 bases match TRBD2. The material sequenced was PBMCs, taken before TCRalphabeta/CD19-depleted stem cell transplant. The clonotype comes from a girl aged 2-10 years with aplastic anemia, due to receive a stem cell transplant. For the CDR3, the DNA is TGCAGTGCCGCCAAGGGCGGGAGCGATACGCAGTATTTT. Translation: CSAAKGGSDTQYF.